This TCR beta chain was identified during a study of blood T cell repertoires in COVID-19. The wider study: Researchers got acute and convalescent COVID-19 samples from the United States, Italy and Spain.

The participants were between 18 and 89 years old and came from 24 US areas. Participants' own reports of clinical history determined their cohort assignment. Sequencing was performed with immunoSEQ multiplex PCR; in TCRdb, only in-frame clones are kept and a portion is missing. In the table there are about 220,000 clones, about 91% of which are singletons. Sequencing used PBMCs or T cells enriched from blood (not recorded which). The sequence was obtained from a woman aged 40 to 50 with acute COVID-19.

The CDR3 loop is CASSAPKSNYGYTF. The CDR3 DNA sequence: TGTGCCAGCAGCGCCCCAAAATCTAACTATGGCTACACCTTC. This chain joins TRBV9 and TRBJ1-2; D unresolved. The CDR3 sequence is 14 residues long. CDR1 SGDLS and CDR2 YYNGEE come from the germline V gene. The germline V and J ends were trimmed by 3 bases and 0 bases, with 9 bases remaining between them.